Listed below are T cell receptor beta chains from one sample, sequenced in a study of shared T cell receptors in the human thymus. TCRdb's copy holds only in-frame clones and misses some; the assay was immunoSEQ multiplex PCR. The table includes roughly 550,000 clones, about 80% detected once. These data were likewise used in another study, on human thymus T cells.

Sequencing used thymocytes. Every receptor here comes from a boy in the first two years of life with a congenital heart defect. The CDR3 runs from the conserved cysteine through the conserved F or W. A D gene is named only where the DNA matches it firmly. Rows may omit the clone size; those that give it use once, few, many or a size class.

>TRBJ1-3|TRBV7-6|NA|NA
CASKQVPSGNTIYF
TGTGCCAGCAAACAGGTTCCCTCTGGAAACACCATATATTTT
>TRBJ2-3|TRBV4-3|NA|TRBD2
CASSQVRLAETQYF
TGCGCCAGCAGCCAAGTAAGACTAGCCGAAACGCAGTATTTT
>TRBJ2-7|TRBV15|NA|TRBD2
CATSSHTSAVSYEQYF
TGTGCCACCAGCTCTCACACTAGCGCCGTCTCCTACGAGCAGTACTTC
>TRBJ1-3|TRBV2|once|NA
CASSELKPIYF
TGTGCCAGCAGTGAATTAAAGCCGATATATTTT
>TRBJ2-7|TRBV7-9|NA|TRBD1
CASRLDYGQGSYEQYF
TGTGCCAGCAGATTAGATTACGGACAGGGCTCCTACGAGCAGTACTTC
>TRBJ2-7|TRBV14|NA|TRBD2
CASSSSPGSGAQYEQYF
TGTGCCAGCAGCTCCTCCCCGGGGAGCGGGGCCCAATACGAGCAGTACTTC
>TRBJ1-2|TRBV5-1|NA|TRBD1
CASSLDRGYNYGYTF
TGCGCCAGCAGCCTGGACAGGGGGTATAACTATGGCTACACCTTC
>TRBJ1-2|TRBV11-1|NA|NA
CASSLTPPDSFYGYTF
TGTGCCAGCAGCTTAACCCCACCCGACAGCTTCTATGGCTACACCTTC
>TRBJ1-2|TRBV19|NA|NA
CASRDIYGYTF
TGTGCCAGTCGGGACATCTATGGCTACACCTTC
>TRBJ2-5|TRBV7-2|NA|TRBD2
CASSLGIAGFRTQYF
TGTGCCAGCAGCTTAGGGATAGCGGGGTTCAGGACCCAGTACTTC
>TRBJ1-2|TRBV27|NA|NA
CASGGRVEPNYGYTF
TGTGCCAGCGGAGGGCGTGTCGAACCTAACTATGGCTACACCTTC
>TRBJ2-3|TRBV4-2|NA|TRBD1
CASSQEGLGGPHTGFTDTQYF
TGTGCCAGCAGCCAAGAGGGGTTAGGGGGCCCCCACACGGGGTTCACAGATACGCAGTATTTT
>TRBJ1-2|TRBV29-1|NA|TRBD1
CSVRTGAPRGYTF
TGCAGCGTGCGGACAGGGGCCCCTCGGGGCTACACCTTC
>TRBJ2-1|TRBV4-3|NA|TRBD2
CASSQDRPAGGQDEQFF
TGCGCCAGCAGCCAAGATAGACCGGCGGGAGGGCAGGATGAGCAGTTCTTC
>TRBJ2-3|TRBV11-2|NA|NA
CASSLGELAPHSTDTQYF
TGTGCCAGCAGCTTAGGGGAGCTAGCACCTCATAGCACAGATACGCAGTATTTT
>TRBJ2-7|TRBV4-1|NA|TRBD2
CASSQGRERDGNYEQYF
TGCGCCAGCAGCCAGGGCCGGGAGCGGGACGGTAACTACGAGCAGTACTTC
>TRBJ1-2|TRBV18|NA|TRBD1
CASSLQTGQGDYGYTF
TGTGCCAGCTCACTTCAGACAGGACAGGGGGACTATGGCTACACCTTC
>TRBJ2-1|TRBV27|NA|NA
CASTSGVGSSYNEQFF
TGTGCCAGCACCTCGGGAGTAGGGAGCTCCTACAATGAGCAGTTCTTC
>TRBJ2-7|TRBV2|NA|NA
CASTVGGEQYF
TGTGCCAGCACAGTGGGGGGCGAGCAGTACTTC
>TRBJ1-2|TRBV27|NA|NA
CASSLRASEDYGYTF
TGTGCCAGCAGTTTAAGAGCATCTGAGGACTATGGCTACACCTTC
>TRBJ2-3|TRBV19|NA|TRBD2
CASSMGLAGAGDTQYF
TGTGCCAGTAGTATGGGGCTAGCGGGAGCCGGTGATACGCAGTATTTT
>TRBJ1-2|TRBV13|NA|TRBD1
CASSPRDRATNYGYTF
TGTGCCAGCAGCCCACGGGACAGGGCCACTAACTATGGCTACACCTTC
>TRBJ1-1|TRBV6-5|NA|TRBD1
CASSYSTEGAGTEAFF
TGTGCCAGCAGTTACTCGACAGAGGGGGCAGGCACTGAAGCTTTCTTT
>TRBJ2-7|TRBV9|NA|NA
CASSPLGKRSYEQYF
TGTGCCAGCAGCCCCCTGGGGAAGCGGAGCTACGAGCAGTACTTC
>TRBJ2-1|TRBV11-2|NA|NA
CASSPLAFSYNEQFF
TGTGCCAGCAGCCCCCTAGCGTTCTCCTACAATGAGCAGTTCTTC